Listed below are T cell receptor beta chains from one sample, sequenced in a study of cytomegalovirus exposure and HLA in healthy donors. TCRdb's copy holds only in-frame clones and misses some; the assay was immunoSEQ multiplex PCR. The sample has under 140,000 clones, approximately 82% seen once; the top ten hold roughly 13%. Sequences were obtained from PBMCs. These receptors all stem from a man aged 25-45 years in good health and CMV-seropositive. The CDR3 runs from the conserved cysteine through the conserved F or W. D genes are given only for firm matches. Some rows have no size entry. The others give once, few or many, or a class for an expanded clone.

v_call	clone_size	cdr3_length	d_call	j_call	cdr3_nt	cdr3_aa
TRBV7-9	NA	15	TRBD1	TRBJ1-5	TGTGCCACTCTGGGGGGGACAGGTGTAAATCAGCCCCAGCATTTT	CATLGGTGVNQPQHF
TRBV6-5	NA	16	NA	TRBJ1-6	TGTGCCAGCAGTTACTCCTCAGGCAGGGGCAATTCACCCCTCCACTTT	CASSYSSGRGNSPLHF
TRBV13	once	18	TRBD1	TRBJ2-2	TGTGCCAGCAGCTTAGGCCCCCGGACAGGGGGCGCCGCCGGGGAGCTGTTTTTT	CASSLGPRTGGAAGELFF
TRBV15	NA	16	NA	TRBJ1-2	TGTGCCACCAGCAGAGATTTAGGGGAAAATTACTATGGCTACACCTTC	CATSRDLGENYYGYTF
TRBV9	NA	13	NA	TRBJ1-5	TGTGCCAGCAGCGAGGGGATTAGACAGCCCCAGCATTTT	CASSEGIRQPQHF
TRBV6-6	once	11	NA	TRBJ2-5	TGTGCCAGCATCTCAGGCGAGACCCGGTACTTC	CASISGETRYF
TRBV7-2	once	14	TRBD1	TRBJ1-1	TGTGCCAGCAGTTGGACAGGGGTAGACACTGAAGCTTTCTTT	CASSWTGVDTEAFF
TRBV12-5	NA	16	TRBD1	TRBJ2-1	TGTGCTAGTGGTTTGGTTGGGACAGGGAGTTTTGATGAGCAGTTCTTC	CASGLVGTGSFDEQFF
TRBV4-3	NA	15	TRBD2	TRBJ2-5	TGCGCCAGCAGCCAAGATCCAGCGGGGGGAGAGACCCAGTACTTC	CASSQDPAGGETQYF
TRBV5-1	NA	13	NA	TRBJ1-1	TGCGCCAGAAGCTCTGGAGGTAGCGCTGAAGCTTTCTTT	CARSSGGSAEAFF
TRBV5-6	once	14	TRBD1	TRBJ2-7	TGTGCCAGCAGCTTCGGGACAGGGGTTTACGAGCAGTACTTC	CASSFGTGVYEQYF
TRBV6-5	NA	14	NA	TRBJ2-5	TGTGCCAGCAGTTACCCTGGACAGCAAGAGACCCAGTACTTC	CASSYPGQQETQYF
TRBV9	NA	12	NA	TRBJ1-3	TGTGCCAGCAGCGCCAACAGAAACACCATATATTTT	CASSANRNTIYF
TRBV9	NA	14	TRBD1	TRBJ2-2	TGTGCCAGCAGCGGCACGACAGGGGCCGGGGAGCTGTTTTTT	CASSGTTGAGELFF